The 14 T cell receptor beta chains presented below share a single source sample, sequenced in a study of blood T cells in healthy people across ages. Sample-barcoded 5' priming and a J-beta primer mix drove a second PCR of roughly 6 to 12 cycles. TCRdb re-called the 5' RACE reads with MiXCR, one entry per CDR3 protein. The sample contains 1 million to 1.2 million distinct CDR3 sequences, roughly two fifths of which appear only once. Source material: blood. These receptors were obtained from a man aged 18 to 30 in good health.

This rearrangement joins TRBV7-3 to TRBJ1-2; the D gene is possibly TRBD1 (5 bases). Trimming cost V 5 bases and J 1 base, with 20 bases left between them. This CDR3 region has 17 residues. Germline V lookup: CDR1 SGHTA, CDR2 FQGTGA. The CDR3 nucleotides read TGTGCCAGCAGCCCCCGTGGGCAGGGAAGGGTTAACTATGGCTACACCTTC. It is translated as CASSPRGQGRVNYGYTF. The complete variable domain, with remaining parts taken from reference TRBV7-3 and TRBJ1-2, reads GAGVSQTPSNKVTEKGKYVELRCDPISGHTALYWYRQSLGQGPEFLIYFQGTGAADDSGLPNDRFFAVRPEGSVSTLKIQRTERGDSAVYLCASSPRGQGRVNYGYTFGSGTRLTVV.

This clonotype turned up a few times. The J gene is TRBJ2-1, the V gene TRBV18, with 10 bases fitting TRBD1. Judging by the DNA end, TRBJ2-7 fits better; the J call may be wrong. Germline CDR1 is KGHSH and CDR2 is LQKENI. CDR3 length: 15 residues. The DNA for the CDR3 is TGTGCCAGCTCCCCGGACAGGGGGAAATACAATGAGCAGTACTTC. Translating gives CASSPDRGKYNEQYF.

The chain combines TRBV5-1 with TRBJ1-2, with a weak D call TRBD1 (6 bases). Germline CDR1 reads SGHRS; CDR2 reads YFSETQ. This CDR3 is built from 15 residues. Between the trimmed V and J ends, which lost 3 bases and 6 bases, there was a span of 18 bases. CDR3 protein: CASSSEQGLTDGYTF. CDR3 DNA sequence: TGCGCCAGCAGCTCAGAACAGGGACTTACGGATGGCTACACCTTC.

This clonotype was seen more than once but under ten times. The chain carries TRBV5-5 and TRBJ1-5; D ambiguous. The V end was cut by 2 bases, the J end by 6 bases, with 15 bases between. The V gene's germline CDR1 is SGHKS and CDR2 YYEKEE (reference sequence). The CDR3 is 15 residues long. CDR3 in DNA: TGTGCCAGCAGCTTTGGTTACTACACTAGTCAGCCCCAGCATTTT. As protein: CASSFGYYTSQPQHF. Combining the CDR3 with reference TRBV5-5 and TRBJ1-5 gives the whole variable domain DAGVTQSPTHLIKTRGQQVTLRCSPISGHKSVSWYQQVLGQGPQFIFQYYEKEERGRGNFPDRFSARQFPNYSSELNVNALLLGDSALYLCASSFGYYTSQPQHFGDGTRLSIL.

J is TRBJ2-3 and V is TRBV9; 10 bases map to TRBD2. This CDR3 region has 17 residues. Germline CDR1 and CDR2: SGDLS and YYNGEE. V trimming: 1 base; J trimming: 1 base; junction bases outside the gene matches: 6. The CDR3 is CASSVSAGGLGTDTQYF. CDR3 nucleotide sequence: TGTGCCAGCAGCGTATCAGCGGGGGGGCTCGGCACAGATACGCAGTATTTT.

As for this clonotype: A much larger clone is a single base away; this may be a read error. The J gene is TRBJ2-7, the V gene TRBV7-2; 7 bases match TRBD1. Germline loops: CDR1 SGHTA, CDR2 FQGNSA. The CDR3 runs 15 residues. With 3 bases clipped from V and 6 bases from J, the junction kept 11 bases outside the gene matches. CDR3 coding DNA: TGTGCCAGCAGCTTCGAGAGGGGGCAATTTGGCGAGCAGTACTTC. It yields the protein CASSFERGQFGEQYF.

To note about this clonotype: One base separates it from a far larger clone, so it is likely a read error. CDR3 DNA: TGTGCCAGCAGCCCGGGACAGAACACTGGAGCTTTCTTT. Its translation is CASSPGQNTGAFF. This sequence joins TRBV13 and TRBJ1-1; 7 nucleotides line up with TRBD1. This CDR3 contains 13 residues. Germline V gives CDR1 PRHDT, CDR2 FYEKMQ (reference sequence).

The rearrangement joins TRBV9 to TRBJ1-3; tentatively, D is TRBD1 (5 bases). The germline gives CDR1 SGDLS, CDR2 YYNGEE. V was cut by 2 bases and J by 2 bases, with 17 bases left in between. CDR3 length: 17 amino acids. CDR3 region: CASSVGADGSTGNTIYF. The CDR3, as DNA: TGTGCCAGCAGCGTTGGGGCAGACGGGTCGACTGGAAACACCATATATTTT. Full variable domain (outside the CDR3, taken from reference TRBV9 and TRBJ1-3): DSGVTQTPKHLITATGQRVTLRCSPRSGDLSVYWYQQSLDQGLQFLIQYYNGEERAKGNILERFSAQQFPDLHSELNLSSLELGDSALYFCASSVGADGSTGNTIYFGEGSWLTVV.

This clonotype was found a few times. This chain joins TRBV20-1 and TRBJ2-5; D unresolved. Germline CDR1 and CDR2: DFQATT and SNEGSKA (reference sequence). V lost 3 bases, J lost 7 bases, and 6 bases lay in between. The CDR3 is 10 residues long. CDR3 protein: CSASGGTQYF. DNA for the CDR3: TGCAGTGCTAGTGGCGGGACCCAGTACTTC.

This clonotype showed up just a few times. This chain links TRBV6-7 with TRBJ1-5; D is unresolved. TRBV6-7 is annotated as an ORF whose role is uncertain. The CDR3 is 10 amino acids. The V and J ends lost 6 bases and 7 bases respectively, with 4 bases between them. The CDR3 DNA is TGTGCCAGCAGGTCCCAGCCCCAGCATTTT. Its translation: CASRSQPQHF.

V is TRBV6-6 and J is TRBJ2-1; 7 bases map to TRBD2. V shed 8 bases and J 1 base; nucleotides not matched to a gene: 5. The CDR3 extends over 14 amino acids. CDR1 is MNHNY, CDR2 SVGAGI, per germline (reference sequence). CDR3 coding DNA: TGTGCCAGCTGGGGGGGGATATCCTACAATGAGCAGTTCTTC. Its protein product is CASWGGISYNEQFF.

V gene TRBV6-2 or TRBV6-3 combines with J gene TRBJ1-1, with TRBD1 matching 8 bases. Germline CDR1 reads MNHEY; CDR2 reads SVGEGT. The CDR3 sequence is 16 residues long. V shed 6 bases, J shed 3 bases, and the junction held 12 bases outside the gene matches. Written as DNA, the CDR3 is TGTGCCAGCAGACCGGACAGGGACCTTATGGACACTGAAGCTTTCTTT. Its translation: CASRPDRDLMDTEAFF.

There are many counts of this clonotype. The CDR3 nucleotides are TGTGCCAGCAGTTACAGACTGAACACTGAAGCTTTCTTT. It encodes CASSYRLNTEAFF. This sequence joins TRBV6-5 and TRBJ1-1; no clear D gene. The V gene lost 2 bases and the J gene lost 0 bases, with 4 bases spanning the gap. Looked up from germline, CDR1 is MNHEY and CDR2 is SVGAGI. The length of the CDR3 is 13 residues.

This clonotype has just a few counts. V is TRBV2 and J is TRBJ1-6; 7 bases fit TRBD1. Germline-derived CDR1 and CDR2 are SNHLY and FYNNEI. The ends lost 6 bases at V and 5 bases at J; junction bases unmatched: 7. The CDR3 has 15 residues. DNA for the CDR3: TGTGCCAGCAGCGAGATGGGACAGAATAATTCACCCCTCCACTTT. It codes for CASSEMGQNNSPLHF.